The rows below give T cell receptor beta chains drawn from one sample of a study of shared clonotypes between healthy human individuals. The data were produced by immunoSEQ multiplex PCR, yet TCRdb's version contains in-frame clones alone and is incomplete. Here the sample spans some 1.1 million clones, 77% being singletons. Material: memory CD4+ T cells from PBMCs. Source of these receptors: a man in his late teens or twenties in good health. Some clones in this sample may be carry-over from other donors' samples. Both conserved end residues are part of each CDR3. D genes are given only for firm matches. Clone size appears in some rows only: once, few, many, or a class for an expanded clone.

V gene: TRBV7-2; clone size: once; J gene: TRBJ1-1; D gene: -; CDR3 protein: CASSPLGAAFF; CDR3 DNA: TGTGCCAGCAGCCCCCTAGGGGCAGCTTTCTTT
V gene: TRBV30; clone size: -; J gene: TRBJ1-2; D gene: TRBD1; CDR3 protein: CAWSVSDRVVSGYTF; CDR3 DNA: TGTGCCTGGAGTGTTTCCGACAGGGTGGTATCGGGCTACACCTTC
V gene: TRBV19; clone size: many; J gene: TRBJ1-5; D gene: TRBD1; CDR3 protein: CASTLDRASNQPQHF; CDR3 DNA: TGTGCCAGTACCCTCGACAGGGCAAGCAATCAGCCCCAGCATTTT
V gene: TRBV6-1; clone size: -; J gene: TRBJ2-7; D gene: -; CDR3 protein: CASSTGAWEQYF; CDR3 DNA: TGTGCCAGCAGCACGGGAGCCTGGGAGCAGTACTTC
V gene: TRBV5-4; clone size: once; J gene: TRBJ1-2; D gene: TRBD1; CDR3 protein: CASGNPDRGSNYGYTF; CDR3 DNA: TGTGCCAGCGGGAATCCTGACAGGGGTTCTAACTATGGCTACACCTTC
V gene: TRBV10-3; clone size: -; J gene: TRBJ2-1; D gene: TRBD2; CDR3 protein: CAISESREIGRGEQFF; CDR3 DNA: TGTGCCATCAGTGAGTCACGGGAGATAGGGAGGGGTGAGCAGTTCTTC
V gene: TRBV9; clone size: -; J gene: TRBJ2-3; D gene: -; CDR3 protein: CASSVTLTDTQYF; CDR3 DNA: TGTGCCAGCAGCGTTACATTGACAGATACGCAGTATTTT
V gene: TRBV2; clone size: -; J gene: TRBJ1-5; D gene: TRBD1; CDR3 protein: CASKTRQGVQPQHF; CDR3 DNA: TGTGCCAGCAAGACCCGACAGGGCGTTCAGCCCCAGCATTTT
V gene: TRBV4-2; clone size: -; J gene: TRBJ2-7; D gene: TRBD2; CDR3 protein: CASSLQPGLALGEQYF; CDR3 DNA: TGTGCCAGCAGCCTACAACCGGGACTAGCTCTCGGCGAGCAGTACTTC
V gene: TRBV5-6; clone size: -; J gene: TRBJ1-2; D gene: -; CDR3 protein: CASSLLSGSYGYTF; CDR3 DNA: TGTGCCAGCAGCCTCCTATCGGGAAGCTATGGCTACACCTTC
V gene: TRBV4-1; clone size: -; J gene: TRBJ2-7; D gene: -; CDR3 protein: CASSLGGGHVYEQYF; CDR3 DNA: TGCGCCAGCAGCCTAGGAGGGGGACACGTTTACGAGCAGTACTTC
V gene: TRBV18; clone size: once; J gene: TRBJ2-5; D gene: -; CDR3 protein: CASSPPGEETQYF; CDR3 DNA: TGTGCCAGCTCACCTCCGGGGGAAGAGACCCAGTACTTC
V gene: TRBV30; clone size: once; J gene: TRBJ2-5; D gene: -; CDR3 protein: CAWNEAPAATQYF; CDR3 DNA: TGTGCCTGGAACGAGGCGCCCGCCGCGACCCAGTACTTC
V gene: TRBV5-6; clone size: -; J gene: TRBJ2-1; D gene: -; CDR3 protein: CASSLVRPAEIKYNEQFF; CDR3 DNA: TGTGCCAGCAGCTTGGTCAGGCCAGCGGAGATAAAATACAATGAGCAGTTCTTC
V gene: TRBV28; clone size: -; J gene: TRBJ2-5; D gene: -; CDR3 protein: CASTSQGRHRKETQYF; CDR3 DNA: TGTGCCAGCACCTCCCAGGGTCGACACCGCAAGGAGACCCAGTACTTC
V gene: TRBV30; clone size: -; J gene: TRBJ2-3; D gene: TRBD1; CDR3 protein: CAWSVKGASDTQYF; CDR3 DNA: TGTGCCTGGAGTGTAAAGGGGGCATCAGATACGCAGTATTTT
V gene: TRBV5-8; clone size: -; J gene: TRBJ1-1; D gene: -; CDR3 protein: CASSLPGDGTEAFF; CDR3 DNA: TGTGCCAGCAGCTTACCAGGGGACGGGACTGAAGCTTTCTTT
V gene: TRBV29-1; clone size: -; J gene: TRBJ2-5; D gene: -; CDR3 protein: CSVERGGPETQYF; CDR3 DNA: TGCAGCGTTGAGAGGGGGGGTCCGGAGACCCAGTACTTC
V gene: TRBV6-6; clone size: -; J gene: TRBJ1-1; D gene: -; CDR3 protein: CASSPVGGGSSEAFF; CDR3 DNA: TGTGCCAGCAGCCCGGTCGGGGGGGGTTCGTCTGAAGCTTTCTTT
V gene: TRBV5-1; clone size: -; J gene: TRBJ1-3; D gene: TRBD1; CDR3 protein: CASSPQGPSGNTIYF; CDR3 DNA: TGCGCCAGCAGTCCACAGGGGCCCTCCGGAAACACCATATATTTT
V gene: TRBV11-2; clone size: many; J gene: TRBJ1-1; D gene: TRBD1; CDR3 protein: CASSRDGQANTEAFF; CDR3 DNA: TGTGCCAGCAGCCGGGACGGACAGGCGAACACTGAAGCTTTCTTT
V gene: TRBV4-2; clone size: -; J gene: TRBJ2-2; D gene: TRBD1; CDR3 protein: CASRPQPLGQGNTGELFF; CDR3 DNA: TGTGCCAGCAGACCCCAGCCCCTAGGACAGGGTAACACCGGGGAGCTGTTTTTT
V gene: TRBV7-9; clone size: -; J gene: TRBJ2-7; D gene: TRBD2; CDR3 protein: CASSPWRGGTYEQYF; CDR3 DNA: TGTGCCAGCAGCCCCTGGCGGGGGGGAACCTACGAGCAGTACTTC
V gene: TRBV6-6; clone size: many; J gene: TRBJ1-4; D gene: TRBD1; CDR3 protein: CASSYGQVNEKLFF; CDR3 DNA: TGTGCCAGCAGTTACGGACAGGTTAATGAAAAACTGTTTTTT
V gene: TRBV6-1; clone size: -; J gene: TRBJ2-5; D gene: -; CDR3 protein: CASSGGTQYF; CDR3 DNA: TGTGCCAGCAGTGGGGGGACCCAGTACTTC
V gene: TRBV18; clone size: -; J gene: TRBJ1-2; D gene: -; CDR3 protein: CASSPPGQEDYGYTF; CDR3 DNA: TGTGCCAGCTCACCGCCCGGGCAGGAGGACTATGGCTACACCTTC
V gene: TRBV7-2; clone size: -; J gene: TRBJ2-3; D gene: TRBD1; CDR3 protein: CASSSRQGADTDTQYF; CDR3 DNA: TGTGCCAGCAGCTCACGACAGGGGGCGGATACAGATACGCAGTATTTT
V gene: TRBV30; clone size: -; J gene: TRBJ1-2; D gene: -; CDR3 protein: CAWVGRRNYGYTF; CDR3 DNA: TGTGCCTGGGTGGGACGGAGGAATTATGGCTACACCTTC
V gene: TRBV30; clone size: once; J gene: TRBJ1-6; D gene: TRBD1; CDR3 protein: CAWDRGNSPLHF; CDR3 DNA: TGTGCCTGGGACAGGGGCAATTCACCCCTCCACTTT
V gene: TRBV18; clone size: -; J gene: TRBJ1-2; D gene: -; CDR3 protein: CASSENDYGYTF; CDR3 DNA: TGTGCCAGCTCAGAAAACGACTATGGCTACACCTTC
V gene: TRBV6-5; clone size: -; J gene: TRBJ2-4; D gene: -; CDR3 protein: CASSYYGIQYF; CDR3 DNA: TGTGCCAGCAGTTACTATGGCATTCAGTACTTC
V gene: TRBV5-4; clone size: -; J gene: TRBJ2-7; D gene: TRBD1; CDR3 protein: CASSRDRDSSYEQYF; CDR3 DNA: TGTGCCAGCAGCCGGGACAGGGATAGCTCCTACGAGCAGTACTTC
V gene: TRBV28; clone size: -; J gene: TRBJ1-2; D gene: -; CDR3 protein: CASRSPPGGYTF; CDR3 DNA: TGTGCCAGCAGATCTCCTCCGGGAGGCTACACCTTC
V gene: TRBV10-3; clone size: -; J gene: TRBJ2-3; D gene: TRBD1; CDR3 protein: CAISDPRQGTDTQYF; CDR3 DNA: TGTGCCATCAGTGACCCCCGACAGGGGACAGATACGCAGTATTTT
V gene: TRBV7-6; clone size: -; J gene: TRBJ2-1; D gene: -; CDR3 protein: CASSRGALVGGSSYNEQFF; CDR3 DNA: TGTGCCAGCAGCCGGGGGGCGCTAGTGGGAGGAAGCTCCTACAATGAGCAGTTCTTC
V gene: TRBV7-2; clone size: -; J gene: TRBJ2-4; D gene: -; CDR3 protein: CASRPQGGKNIQYF; CDR3 DNA: TGTGCCAGCAGGCCACAGGGAGGGAAAAACATTCAGTACTTC
V gene: TRBV19; clone size: -; J gene: TRBJ2-1; D gene: TRBD1; CDR3 protein: CASSIGRDRVFSSYNEQFF; CDR3 DNA: TGTGCCAGTAGTATCGGCCGGGACAGGGTGTTTTCATCGTACAATGAGCAGTTCTTC
V gene: TRBV7-4; clone size: -; J gene: TRBJ2-3; D gene: TRBD1; CDR3 protein: CASSLDRGEVQDTQYF; CDR3 DNA: TGTGCCAGCAGCTTAGACAGGGGGGAGGTCCAAGATACGCAGTATTTT
V gene: TRBV5-4; clone size: -; J gene: TRBJ2-1; D gene: -; CDR3 protein: CASSFIEGEQFF; CDR3 DNA: TGTGCCAGCAGCTTCATTGAGGGTGAGCAGTTCTTC
V gene: TRBV5-1; clone size: -; J gene: TRBJ1-1; D gene: -; CDR3 protein: CASSIQGAEAFF; CDR3 DNA: TGCGCCAGCAGCATCCAGGGCGCTGAAGCTTTCTTT
V gene: TRBV18; clone size: few; J gene: TRBJ2-3; D gene: TRBD2; CDR3 protein: CASSPGRGINTDTQYF; CDR3 DNA: TGTGCCAGCTCACCCGGGCGGGGGATTAACACAGATACGCAGTATTTT
V gene: TRBV30; clone size: few; J gene: TRBJ2-2; D gene: TRBD2; CDR3 protein: CAYQRGSAGELFF; CDR3 DNA: TGTGCCTATCAGCGGGGATCCGCCGGGGAGCTGTTTTTT
V gene: TRBV18; clone size: -; J gene: TRBJ2-1; D gene: TRBD2; CDR3 protein: CASSPRLAGGDNEQFF; CDR3 DNA: TGTGCCAGCTCGCCCCGACTAGCGGGAGGGGACAATGAGCAGTTCTTC
V gene: TRBV5-1; clone size: -; J gene: TRBJ1-2; D gene: TRBD1; CDR3 protein: CASKITGQGDGYTF; CDR3 DNA: TGCGCCAGCAAGATTACGGGACAGGGGGATGGCTACACCTTC
V gene: TRBV18; clone size: -; J gene: TRBJ2-5; D gene: -; CDR3 protein: CASSPSWGHETQYF; CDR3 DNA: TGTGCCAGCTCACCTTCGTGGGGACATGAGACCCAGTACTTC
V gene: TRBV19; clone size: -; J gene: TRBJ1-2; D gene: -; CDR3 protein: CASSSHKDGPFVYTF; CDR3 DNA: TGTGCCAGTAGTTCACATAAGGACGGCCCTTTTGTCTACACCTTC
V gene: TRBV7-3; clone size: -; J gene: TRBJ2-1; D gene: -; CDR3 protein: CASSLSGTLNNEQFF; CDR3 DNA: TGTGCCAGCAGCTTAAGCGGGACTTTAAACAATGAGCAGTTCTTC